This T cell receptor beta chain stems from a study of T cell responses to AZD1222 COVID-19 vaccine (dated by TCRdb to about 2021). About the study as a whole: A total of just over 230 trial participants underwent TCR sequencing, of whom approximately 210 received two doses of AZD1222 and around 26 received two doses of the MenACWY control vaccine. Trial participants were enrolled into age subgroups of 18-55, 56-69 and 70-plus years, which contained 148, 28 and 57 TCR-sequenced participants, respectively. What the research found in general, with its limitations: Nearly half of unique spike-specific TCRs reportedly recognized epitopes outside regions mutated in the B.1.351 and B.1.1.7 variants. Conclusions about previously exposed vaccinees are limited, since just five to seven AZD1222 recipients were seropositive for SARS-CoV-2 at baseline. After two AZD1222 doses, both the breadth and the depth of spike-specific TCRs were significantly higher than at day 0 and than in MenACWY recipients. Because no samples from the day 14 peak response were available, repertoires could be characterized only after the peak T cell response. The vaccine-associated CD4 TCRs covered the entire spike protein, and the dominant responses fell in regions 160-218 and 743-854. Participants were mostly white British and included more females than males, and it was suggested by the authors that clonal diversity may have been underestimated. The 56-69-year group was small, and its depth increase did not reach significance, likely because of low power.

The CDR3 regions of human TCRbeta chains were subjected to immunosequencing. In the paper's pipeline: TCRs in the repertoires were compared against a reference library of SARS-CoV-2-specific TCRs that had been generated with the MIRA antigen-specificity platform. Breadth meant the fraction of unique TCRs that were SARS-CoV-2-associated, whereas depth meant the fraction of total T cells that were SARS-CoV-2-associated. Using the MIRA data, every spike-specific TCR was mapped to the spike region that the TCR reacted to and assigned to either a CD4 or a CD8 class. Log10-transformed breadth and depth values were compared by one-way ANOVA with Sidak's multiple comparisons tests. This immuneACCESS table, as held by TCRdb, lists in-frame sequences with V and J called but not all clones. Of the missing ones, under half trace to an unresolved V gene in checked studies; the others have no known cause. The D gene and trimming were derived from the DNA, and the V and J assignments and clone size from that table. This sample comprises about 77,000 clones, 80% to 95% of them detected only once. Of the sample, roughly 4.3% falls within the top ten clones.

The time point tag for this specimen amounts to: about 28 days (+/-7) after the second vaccine dose. AZD1222 recipients given second doses at about 4 weeks or at about 12 weeks were pooled, since spike-specific TCR depth and breadth were not found to differ between the two schedules. Vaccinee samples were obtained from the UK trials COV001 and COV002, which included a single-blind randomized controlled phase 2/3 trial of AZD1222 (ChAdOx1 nCoV-19) in healthy adults. Trial participant PBMC samples were collected at day 0 and day 28 after the second dose for TCRbeta chain sequencing. Notes on this clone: No antigen is known for it. It has no much larger one-base neighbor in the sample; base qualities were not kept.

The CDR3 contains 15 residues, cysteine and phenylalanine counted. The only DNA kept is the CDR3, 45 bases in frame from the first base. CDR1 and CDR2 (SGHAT, FQNNGV) derive from the germline V gene. Trimming removed 7 bases from V and 1 base from J, leaving 13 bases between the germline ends. The sequence links TRBV11-2 to TRBJ2-2; a tentative D match to TRBD1 spans 6 bases. The TCR was taken from an adult who received the AZD1222 COVID-19 vaccine. This specimen consisted of peripheral blood, obtained 28 days after the second AZD1222 dose. The CDR3 amino acid sequence is: CASITGTWNTGELFF. Here is the DNA: TGTGCCAGCATCACCGGGACATGGAACACCGGGGAGCTGTTTTTT.